The present entry profiles one TCR beta chain with its context. CDR1 is SGDLS and CDR2 is YYNGEE in the germline V gene. V gave up 0 bases and J gave up 4 bases, with 5 bases separating them. The CDR3 has 13 amino acids. The sample is drawn from a study of CD8+ T cells in alopecia areata. Treatment here: oral pan-JAK inhibitor, 5-10 mg twice daily. Peripheral blood and lesional scalp punch biopsies were taken from alopecia areata patients. Extracted RNA was reverse transcribed, and the resulting cDNA served as sequencing template. Generated by immunoSEQ multiplex PCR, the TCRdb table keeps only in-frame clones and is missing some. The sample yields 250,000 to 350,000 clones, about 60% seen once.

The chain recombines TRBV9 with TRBJ2-1; D gene uncertain. The sample here was CD4+ T cells sorted from blood, taken at approximately week 51, from a patient treated with tofacitinib. This TCR was sampled from a human donor with alopecia areata. This CDR3 reads CASSVAKYNEQFF. DNA of the CDR3: TGTGCCAGCAGCGTAGCCAAGTACAATGAGCAGTTCTTC. Filled out from reference TRBV9 and TRBJ2-1, the complete variable domain reads DSGVTQTPKHLITATGQRVTLRCSPRSGDLSVYWYQQSLDQGLQFLIQYYNGEERAKGNILERFSAQQFPDLHSELNLSSLELGDSALYFCASSVAKYNEQFFGPGTRLTVL.